Below, 10 T cell receptor beta chains from the same sample are listed, as sequenced in a study of blood T cells in healthy people across ages. The authors ran a second PCR of about 6 to 11 cycles using a sample-barcoded 5' primer and a J-beta primer mix. Each CDR3 protein gets one entry after TCRdb re-called the 5' RACE reads with MiXCR. The profile covers about 930,000 distinct CDR3 sequences, with 25% to 35% appearing a single time and 10% taken by the ten largest. The data also belong to a second study, concerning T cells of mothers and their children.

The sample consisted of blood. These receptors all stem from a woman aged 40 to 49 in good health.

This clonotype was observed a handful of times. The V call is TRBV7-2, the J call TRBJ2-5, with 7 bases identical to TRBD1. The CDR3 contains 13 residues. The germline V gene has CDR1 SGHTA and CDR2 FQGNSA. The ends lost 5 bases at V and 12 bases at J; junction bases unmatched: 12. The CDR3 DNA sequence: TGTGCCAGCAGCCCCTCTAGGTTGACAGGGAAGTACTTC. Its translation: CASSPSRLTGKYF. Full variable domain (remainder filled in from reference TRBV7-2 and TRBJ2-5): GAGVSQSPSNKVTEKGKDVELRCDPISGHTALYWYRQSLGQGLEFLIYFQGNSAPDKSGLPSDRFSAERTGGSVSTLTIQRTQQEDSAVYLCASSPSRLTGKYFGPGTRLLVL.

As concerns this clonotype: This CDR3 is missing its conserved last phenylalanine or tryptophan, likely due to a read error. The rearrangement uses TRBV7-2 and TRBJ2-1; 8 positions match TRBD2. This CDR3 spans 17 amino acids. The germline gives CDR1 SGHTA, CDR2 FQGNSA. With V trimmed by 5 bases and J by 2 bases, 11 bases remained unmatched. The CDR3 is CASSPGLAGGPYNEQFV. The CDR3 DNA follows: TGTGCCAGCAGCCCCGGACTGGCGGGGGGTCCCTACAATGAGCAGTTCGTC.

This clonotype was counted between two and nine times. This chain connects TRBV7-2 to TRBJ2-7, with TRBD2 matching 7 bases. This CDR3 spans 14 amino acids. Germline CDR1 SGHTA, CDR2 FQGNSA. The V gene end was trimmed by 5 bases and the J gene end by 6 bases; junction bases not matched to a gene: 10. This chain's CDR3 is CASSPLRTGGEQYF. CDR3 nucleotides: TGTGCCAGCAGCCCACTCCGAACGGGGGGCGAGCAGTACTTC.

As concerns this clonotype: This clone may be a read error of a much larger clone one base away. V and J are TRBV28 and TRBJ2-7; possible D gene TRBD1, 5 bases. The CDR3 has 13 residues. Germline V gene sequence: CDR1 MDHEN, CDR2 SYDVKM. Written as DNA, the CDR3 is TGTACCACCTTATTACAGGCTTTAAACGAGCAGTACTTC. Protein sequence: CTTLLQALNEQYF.

This clonotype was observed a single time. The chain links TRBV12-3 or TRBV12-4 to TRBJ1-4; a weak D match, TRBD1 (5 bases). V dropped 3 bases and J dropped 7 bases, with 12 bases sitting between them. The CDR3 spans 14 residues. CDR3 region: CASSFAGLREKLFF. CDR3 bases: TGTGCCAGCAGTTTCGCAGGGTTGCGTGAAAAACTGTTTTTT.

This clonotype was found many times. The V call is TRBV6-2 or TRBV6-3, the J call TRBJ1-2, with TRBD1 as a possible D gene (6 bases). Per germline, CDR1 MNHEY and CDR2 SVGEGT. This CDR3 has 20 amino acids. Trimming stripped 0 bases from V and 6 bases from J, with 29 bases between. CDR3 loop: CASSYSSLIAPTGPSDGYTF. CDR3 nucleotide sequence: TGTGCCAGCAGTTACTCGTCGTTAATAGCCCCCACAGGGCCCTCGGATGGCTACACCTTC.

This clonotype was counted a few times. The chain couples TRBV7-2 to TRBJ2-5; D is perhaps TRBD1 (6 bases). V was pared by 5 bases and J by 2 bases, with 15 bases between. The germline CDR1 and CDR2 sequences are SGHTA and FQGNSA. The CDR3 covers 15 residues. The DNA of the CDR3 is TGTGCCAGCAGCCGGGGCAGGGGAACGCAAGAGACCCAGTACTTC. Amino acid sequence: CASSRGRGTQETQYF.

The V gene is TRBV9, the J gene TRBJ2-1; possibly TRBD2 for D (7 bases). Judging by the DNA end, TRBJ2-7 fits better; the J call may be wrong. The germline V gene has CDR1 SGDLS and CDR2 YYNGEE. The CDR3 runs 19 residues. Here the CDR3 reads CASSVVDGGLKYSYNEQYF. Here the CDR3 DNA reads TGTGCCAGCAGCGTAGTTGACGGGGGGCTTAAATACTCCTACAATGAGCAGTACTTC.

This clonotype was observed a single time. This may stem from a read error, because a much larger clone lies one nucleotide away. V usage is TRBV4-3 and J usage is TRBJ1-1; D is perhaps TRBD1 (6 bases). Germline V CDR1 and CDR2: LGHNA, YSLEER. The CDR3 extends over 14 amino acids. The CDR3 nucleotides read TGCGTCAGCAGCCAAGAAGGGGGGAACACTGAAGCTTTCTTT. Translating gives CVSSQEGGNTEAFF.

V gene TRBV28 combines with J gene TRBJ1-1; D unresolved. With 7 bases removed from V and 6 bases from J, the gap between germline ends came to 0 bases. Germline V CDR1 and CDR2: MDHEN, SYDVKM. The CDR3 has 8 residues. The CDR3 sequence is CASTEAFF. In nucleotides, the CDR3 is TGTGCCAGCACTGAAGCTTTCTTT.